The rows below give T cell receptor beta chains drawn from one sample of a study of T cells in localized non-small cell lung cancer. Here immunoSEQ multiplex PCR was the method, and the copy in TCRdb shows in-frame clones only, minus some. This sample yields about 3,400 clones, of which approximately 49% are seen a single time; around 4.3% belongs to the top ten. The material was lymph node tissue, obtained before any cancer treatment. The receptors originated from a woman aged 18 to 55 with stage I lung adenocarcinoma. CDR3s include the opening cysteine and the closing phenylalanine or tryptophan. D genes are given only for firm matches. The size field is filled for only some rows; it gives once, few, many or a size class.

TRBV29-1,-,13,TRBJ2-1,-,TGCAGCGTAGTCCCCCAGGCCTACAATGAGCAGTTCTTC,CSVVPQAYNEQFF
TRBV30,TRBD1,16,TRBJ1-4,-,TGTGCCTGGAGATACCGAGACAGGGACAAAGGCGAAAAACTGTTTTTT,CAWRYRDRDKGEKLFF
TRBV12-5,-,14,TRBJ1-2,few,TGTGCTAGTGGTTTGGTAGGCGGATACTATGGCTACACCTTC,CASGLVGGYYGYTF
TRBV11-3,-,14,TRBJ2-1,few,TGTGCCAGCAGCTTGCCGGGAAACCTCAATGAGCAGTTCTTC,CASSLPGNLNEQFF
TRBV9,-,15,TRBJ1-3,-,TGTGCCAGCAACAACCAGGGGTCCTCTGGAAACACCATATATTTT,CASNNQGSSGNTIYF
TRBV10-3,-,14,TRBJ1-5,-,TGTGCCACCCAGGGAGGGGCTCTTGATCAGCCCCAGCATTTT,CATQGGALDQPQHF
TRBV28,-,13,TRBJ2-3,-,TGTGCCAGCAGTTTGTCACTGCCAGATACGCAGTATTTT,CASSLSLPDTQYF
TRBV6-8,TRBD2,14,TRBJ2-5,few,TGTGCCAGCACCCCTCCCGGGGGGATGGAGACCCAGTACTTC,CASTPPGGMETQYF
TRBV6-4,TRBD1,17,TRBJ1-2,few,TGTGCCAGCATCAGCCCTGGACAGGGCAGAGCTAACTATGGCTACACCTTC,CASISPGQGRANYGYTF
TRBV6-8,-,15,TRBJ1-1,-,TGTGCCAGCAGTCCGTTGGTGGGGGCTCACACTGAAGCTTTCTTT,CASSPLVGAHTEAFF
TRBV18,TRBD1,15,TRBJ1-1,-,TGTGCCAGCTCACCACGTACAGGGGAGAACACTGAAGCTTTCTTT,CASSPRTGENTEAFF
TRBV30,-,15,TRBJ1-4,-,TGTGCCTGGAGTGTCCCCGGGACCATGGGGGAAAAACTGTTTTTT,CAWSVPGTMGEKLFF
TRBV11-3,-,14,TRBJ2-7,-,TGTGCCAGCAGCTTAAGGGTTCTCTCCTACGAGCAGTACTTC,CASSLRVLSYEQYF
TRBV5-4,-,14,TRBJ1-1,few,TGTGCCAGCAGCTTACTTGGGGGGGGCACTGAAGCTTTCTTT,CASSLLGGGTEAFF
TRBV19,-,15,TRBJ1-5,-,TGTGCCAGTAGTATCGCTAGCGGTAGCAATCAGCCCCAGCATTTT,CASSIASGSNQPQHF
TRBV5-1,-,14,TRBJ2-1,-,TGCGCCAGCAGTGGGGATGACCCCTACAATGAGCAGTTCTTC,CASSGDDPYNEQFF
TRBV6-8,TRBD2,16,TRBJ2-3,-,TGTGCCAGCAGTGACGGCCTAGCGGGAGCTGCAGATACGCAGTATTTT,CASSDGLAGAADTQYF
TRBV30,-,12,TRBJ2-7,few,TGTGCCTGGACTGCTAACTCCTACGAGCAGTACTTC,CAWTANSYEQYF
TRBV11-3,TRBD1,15,TRBJ1-1,medium-sized,TGTGCCAGCAGCAGCCGGGACAGGGTGGACACTGAAGCTTTCTTT,CASSSRDRVDTEAFF
TRBV14,-,14,TRBJ2-1,once,TGTGCCAGCAGCCAAGATTCGACCGACAATGAGCAGTTCTTC,CASSQDSTDNEQFF
TRBV30,-,13,TRBJ1-1,-,TGTGCCTGGAGTGTACAGAGGGGTCTCGAAGCTTTCTTT,CAWSVQRGLEAFF
TRBV6-8,-,14,TRBJ2-1,-,TGTGCCAGCAGTGCGGCTTCTTCCTACAATGAGCAGTTCTTC,CASSAASSYNEQFF
TRBV11-3,TRBD2,17,TRBJ2-7,few,TGTGCCAGCAGCCGCGGGACTAGCGGAGGGGCGTCCTACGAGCAGTACTTC,CASSRGTSGGASYEQYF
TRBV6-8,-,16,TRBJ1-3,few,TGTGCCAGCAGTCAAGGGACCGTGGGGGCAGGAAATACCATATATTTT,CASSQGTVGAGNTIYF
TRBV9,-,13,TRBJ1-1,-,TGTGCCAGCAGCGTAGATTGGAACACTGAAGCTTTCTTT,CASSVDWNTEAFF
TRBV11-3,-,15,TRBJ2-1,few,TGTGCCAGCAGCCAGGGGCGCGGGAGTTACAATGAGCAGTTCTTC,CASSQGRGSYNEQFF
TRBV11-3,TRBD1,15,TRBJ1-1,few,TGTGCCAGCAGCTTAGTGCAGGGGGAGGTGGCTGAAGCTTTCTTT,CASSLVQGEVAEAFF
TRBV28,-,12,TRBJ1-1,-,TGTGCCAGCAGCTCCCCGAGCACTGAAGCTTTCTTT,CASSSPSTEAFF
TRBV6-8,TRBD1,16,TRBJ1-1,few,TGTGCCAGCAGTCTATACGCGGGACAGGCGAACACTGAAGCTTTCTTT,CASSLYAGQANTEAFF
TRBV28,-,14,TRBJ1-1,-,TGTGCCAGCAGTTTGAGCAGGGTGAACACTGAAGCTTTCTTT,CASSLSRVNTEAFF
TRBV6-8,TRBD1,16,TRBJ2-7,-,TGTGCCAGCAGTTATTCTTGGACAGGTAGCTCCTACGAGCAGTACTTC,CASSYSWTGSSYEQYF
TRBV14,TRBD1,15,TRBJ2-5,-,TGTGCCAGCAGCTCATGGACAGGGGGCGCAGAGACCCAGTACTTC,CASSSWTGGAETQYF
TRBV19,-,16,TRBJ2-6,-,TGTGCCGGCAGCCGGGACCAAAGCTCTGGGGCCAACGTCCTGACTTTC,CAGSRDQSSGANVLTF
TRBV12-5,TRBD1,15,TRBJ1-1,-,TGTGCTAGCCGCGGGGACAGGGGGCCGAACACTGAAGCTTTCTTT,CASRGDRGPNTEAFF
TRBV28,TRBD2,15,TRBJ2-3,-,TGTGCCAGCAGTGTTAGTAGCGGGTATAAGGGTACGCAGTATTTT,CASSVSSGYKGTQYF
TRBV7-5,-,15,TRBJ2-1,-,TGTGCCAGCGGATACGACGGGCTGGGCTACAATGAGCAGTTCTTC,CASGYDGLGYNEQFF
TRBV11-3,-,15,TRBJ2-2,few,TGTGCCAGCAGCCCTAAAGGGATGAACACCGGGGAGCTGTTTTTT,CASSPKGMNTGELFF
TRBV29-1,-,14,TRBJ2-1,-,TGCAGCGTCCTGTGGGGGAGCGGAGGCAATGAGCAGTTCTTC,CSVLWGSGGNEQFF
TRBV7-1,-,13,TRBJ1-1,few,TGTGCCAGCAGCTTATATCAAGGAAGCAAAACTTTCTTT,CASSLYQGSKTFF
TRBV28,-,13,TRBJ2-2,-,TGTGCCAGCAGTTTAGAACCCACCGGGGAGCTGTTTTTT,CASSLEPTGELFF
TRBV1,-,14,TRBJ1-1,few,TGCGCCAGCAGCCAATTTTTGGGGCACACTGAAGCTTTCTTT,CASSQFLGHTEAFF
TRBV6-8,TRBD2,15,TRBJ2-3,-,TGTGCCAGCAGTGATGGGCTAGCGGGTAGAGATACGCAGTATTTT,CASSDGLAGRDTQYF
TRBV11-3,TRBD1,16,TRBJ2-2,few,TGTGCCAGCAGCTCACACAGGGGACCCAACACCGGGGAGCTGTTTTTT,CASSSHRGPNTGELFF
TRBV11-3,TRBD2,17,TRBJ2-7,-,TGTGCCAGCAGCTTAGTACATCGGACTAGCGGGAAGCACGAGCAGTACTTC,CASSLVHRTSGKHEQYF
TRBV7-7,-,14,TRBJ1-1,-,TGTGCCAGCAGCTTAGGATGGGGGAACACTGAAGCTTTCTTT,CASSLGWGNTEAFF
TRBV18,TRBD2,15,TRBJ2-1,-,TGTGCCAGCTCCCTCACTAGCGGGGCCAACAATGAGCAGTTCTTC,CASSLTSGANNEQFF
TRBV15,TRBD1,16,TRBJ1-1,-,TGTGCCACCAGCAGAGAAATGGGGACAGGGGGCACTGAAGCTTTCTTT,CATSREMGTGGTEAFF
TRBV11-3,-,15,TRBJ2-1,few,TGTGCCAGCAGCGGTGGGATTGGGTGGGAAAATGAGCAGTTCTTC,CASSGGIGWENEQFF
TRBV11-3,TRBD2,15,TRBJ2-7,few,TGTGCCAGCAGCCCTCTTAGCGGGAGGCCCGGCGAGCAGTACTTC,CASSPLSGRPGEQYF
TRBV5-1,-,14,TRBJ2-4,-,TGCGCCAGCAGTGGTACGGATGGGGGAAACATTCAGTACTTC,CASSGTDGGNIQYF
TRBV28,-,15,TRBJ2-3,-,TGTGCCAGCAGTTTAGGGGGAAGGGCCCCGTGGACGCAGTATTTT,CASSLGGRAPWTQYF
TRBV15,TRBD1,15,TRBJ1-2,-,TGTGCCACCAAACACCTGGGACAGGCTAACTATGGCTACACCTTC,CATKHLGQANYGYTF
TRBV9,-,12,TRBJ2-7,few,TGTGCCAGCCGAGGACAGATGGGCGAGCAGTACTTC,CASRGQMGEQYF